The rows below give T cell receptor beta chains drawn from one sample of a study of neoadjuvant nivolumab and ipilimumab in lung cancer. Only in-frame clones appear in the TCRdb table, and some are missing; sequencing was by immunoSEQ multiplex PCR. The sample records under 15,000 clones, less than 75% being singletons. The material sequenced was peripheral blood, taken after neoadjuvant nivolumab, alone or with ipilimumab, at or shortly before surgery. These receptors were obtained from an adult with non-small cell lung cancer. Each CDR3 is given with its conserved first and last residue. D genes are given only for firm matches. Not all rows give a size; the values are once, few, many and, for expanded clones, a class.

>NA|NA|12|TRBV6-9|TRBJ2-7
TGTGCCAGCAGTGAACAGGTTTACGAGCAGTACTTC
CASSEQVYEQYF
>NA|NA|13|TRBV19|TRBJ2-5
TGTGCCAGTAGTATTCGACAGACAGAGACCCAGTACTTC
CASSIRQTETQYF
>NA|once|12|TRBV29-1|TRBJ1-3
TGCAGCGTTGAAGATGGATTGGACACCATATATTTT
CSVEDGLDTIYF
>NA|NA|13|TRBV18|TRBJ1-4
TGTGCCAGTCGAAGGGGGGCTAATGAAAAACTGTTTTTT
CASRRGANEKLFF
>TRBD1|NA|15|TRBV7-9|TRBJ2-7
TGTGCCAGCAGCTTAGGGGACAGGCAATCCTACGAGCAGTACTTC
CASSLGDRQSYEQYF
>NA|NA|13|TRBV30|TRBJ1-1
TGTGCCTGGAGTTGGGTCCGGAACACTGAAGCTTTCTTT
CAWSWVRNTEAFF
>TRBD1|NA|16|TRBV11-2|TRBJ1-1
TGTGCCAGCAGACGAGGTCGACAGGGGCTGAACACTGAAGCTTTCTTT
CASRRGRQGLNTEAFF
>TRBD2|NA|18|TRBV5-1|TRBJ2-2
TGCGCCAGCAGCCAACCGACTAGCGGGATTATAAGCACCGGGGAGCTGTTTTTT
CASSQPTSGIISTGELFF
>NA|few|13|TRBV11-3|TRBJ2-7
TGTGCCAGCAGCTGGGGCCGAGGCTACGAGCAGTACTTC
CASSWGRGYEQYF
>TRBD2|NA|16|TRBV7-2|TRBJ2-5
TGTGCCAGCAGCTCAGGTAGCGGGAGGGCCCAAGAGACCCAGTACTTC
CASSSGSGRAQETQYF
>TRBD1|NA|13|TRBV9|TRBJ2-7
TGTGCCAGCAGCGCGGGACAGGCCTACGAGCAGTACTTC
CASSAGQAYEQYF
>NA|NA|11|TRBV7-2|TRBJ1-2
TGTGCCAGCAGCCGACTCGGGGGCTACACCTTC
CASSRLGGYTF
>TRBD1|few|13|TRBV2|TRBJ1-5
TGTGCCAGCAGGGGACAGTACAATCAGCCCCAGCATTTT
CASRGQYNQPQHF
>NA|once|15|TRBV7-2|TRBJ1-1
TGTGCCAGCAGCCGTATTCCCTCGGTGAACACTGAAGCTTTCTTT
CASSRIPSVNTEAFF
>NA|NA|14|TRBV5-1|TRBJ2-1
TGCGCCAGCAGCTTACAGAGCTCCTACAATGAGCAGTTCTTC
CASSLQSSYNEQFF
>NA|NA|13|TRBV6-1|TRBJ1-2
TGTGCCAGCAGGGCCCGCGGGACCGGCGGCTACACCTTC
CASRARGTGGYTF
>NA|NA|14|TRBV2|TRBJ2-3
TGTGCCAGCCTGGACAACCTAAGCACAGATACGCAGTATTTT
CASLDNLSTDTQYF
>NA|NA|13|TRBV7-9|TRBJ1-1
TGTGCCAGCAGCTTAGCCGGGTGGGCCGAGGCTTTCTTT
CASSLAGWAEAFF
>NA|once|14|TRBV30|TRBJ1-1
TGTGCCTGGGAGGTTAAGGGGAGCAACACTGAAGCTTTCTTT
CAWEVKGSNTEAFF
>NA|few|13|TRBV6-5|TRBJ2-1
TGTGCCAGCACCCAAGATCCTCCCAATGAGCAGTTCTTC
CASTQDPPNEQFF
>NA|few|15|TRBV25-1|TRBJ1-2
TGTGCCAGCAGCCCCCGAGGAGGGGGGGCTTCTAGCTACACCTTC
CASSPRGGGASSYTF
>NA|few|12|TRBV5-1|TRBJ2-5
TGCGCCAGCAGCCTTCGAGGAGAGACCCAGTACTTC
CASSLRGETQYF
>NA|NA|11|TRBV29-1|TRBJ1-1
TGCAGCGTTGAAGACACAGGGTTGGCTTTCTTT
CSVEDTGLAFF
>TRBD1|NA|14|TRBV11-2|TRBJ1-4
TGTGCCAGCAGCCGCGGGACAGGGAATGAAAAACTGTTTTTT
CASSRGTGNEKLFF
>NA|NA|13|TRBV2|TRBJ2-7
TGTGCCAGCAGTCGACAGGACTCCTACGAGCAGTACTTC
CASSRQDSYEQYF
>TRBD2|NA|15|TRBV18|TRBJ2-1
TGTGCCAGCTCACCACCCAGCGGGAGGGAGGATGAGCAGTTCTTC
CASSPPSGREDEQFF
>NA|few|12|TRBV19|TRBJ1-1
TGTGCCAGCCATCGGGGTGACACTGAAGCTTTCTTT
CASHRGDTEAFF
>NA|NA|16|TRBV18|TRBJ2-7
TGTGCCAGCTCACCCCGGGAGACACCCAGTCGGGCCGAGCAGTACTTC
CASSPRETPSRAEQYF
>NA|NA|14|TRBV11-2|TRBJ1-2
TGTGCCAGCAGCCACGGGAGGACAGCGGGTGGCTACACCTTC
CASSHGRTAGGYTF
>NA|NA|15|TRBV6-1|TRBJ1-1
TGTGCCAGCAGTGAGGAACAGGGAATTGGGACTGAAGCTTTCTTT
CASSEEQGIGTEAFF
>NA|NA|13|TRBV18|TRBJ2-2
TGTGCCAGCTCGCTGTCCGGCACCGGGGAGCTGTTTTTT
CASSLSGTGELFF
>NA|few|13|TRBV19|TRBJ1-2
TGTGCCAGTAGTATACAGGGAACGCGTGGCTACACCTTC
CASSIQGTRGYTF
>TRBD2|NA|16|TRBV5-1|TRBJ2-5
TGCGCCAGCAGCCCCGGACTAGCGCCCGACCAAGAGACCCAGTACTTC
CASSPGLAPDQETQYF
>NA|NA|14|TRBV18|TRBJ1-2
TGTGCCAGCTCAGAAGGAGGGGACCTCTATGGCTACACCTTC
CASSEGGDLYGYTF
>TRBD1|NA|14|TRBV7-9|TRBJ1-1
TGTGCCAGCAGCTTTGGGACAGGGTACACTGAAGCTTTCTTT
CASSFGTGYTEAFF
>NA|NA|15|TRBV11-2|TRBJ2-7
TGTGCCAGCAGCTTAGAGGGACGGGTAACCTACGAGCAGTACTTC
CASSLEGRVTYEQYF
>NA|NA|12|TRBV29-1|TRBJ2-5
TGCAGCGTTGCACCCCTACCAGAGACCCAGTACTTC
CSVAPLPETQYF
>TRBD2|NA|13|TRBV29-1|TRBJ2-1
TGCAGCGTTGATCAGCGGGAGCGGAATGAGCAGTTCTTC
CSVDQRERNEQFF
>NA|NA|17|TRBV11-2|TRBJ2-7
TGTGCCAGCAGCCGAATCTCAGGTAGTAGGGGAACCTACGAGCAGTACTTC
CASSRISGSRGTYEQYF
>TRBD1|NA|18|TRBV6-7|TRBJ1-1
TGTGCCAGCAGTTACCACGAGGGGGCGGTCCGGGGGGACACTGAAGCTTTCTTT
CASSYHEGAVRGDTEAFF
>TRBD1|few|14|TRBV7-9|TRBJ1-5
TGTGCCAGCAGCTTAGCGGGACAGGGTCAGCCCCAGCATTTT
CASSLAGQGQPQHF